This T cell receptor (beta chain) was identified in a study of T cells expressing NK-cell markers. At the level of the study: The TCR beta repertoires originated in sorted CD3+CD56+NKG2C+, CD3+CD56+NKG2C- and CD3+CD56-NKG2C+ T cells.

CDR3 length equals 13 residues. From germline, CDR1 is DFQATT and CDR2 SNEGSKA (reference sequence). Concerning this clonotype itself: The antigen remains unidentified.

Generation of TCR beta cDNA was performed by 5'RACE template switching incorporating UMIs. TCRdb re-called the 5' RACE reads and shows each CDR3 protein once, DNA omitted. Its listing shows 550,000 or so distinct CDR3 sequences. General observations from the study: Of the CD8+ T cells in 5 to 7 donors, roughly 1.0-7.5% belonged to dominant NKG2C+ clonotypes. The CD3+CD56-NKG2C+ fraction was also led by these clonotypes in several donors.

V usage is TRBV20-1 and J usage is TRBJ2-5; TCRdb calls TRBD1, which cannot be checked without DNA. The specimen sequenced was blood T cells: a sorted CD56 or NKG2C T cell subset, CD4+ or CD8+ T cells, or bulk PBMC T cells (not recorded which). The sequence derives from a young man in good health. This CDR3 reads CSARKGGRETQYF.